The 5 T cell receptor beta chains listed next were all sequenced from one sample in a study of blood T cell repertoires in COVID-19. The method was immunoSEQ multiplex PCR; TCRdb's version includes in-frame clones alone and lacks a portion of them. Here the sample spans 110,000 or so clones, around 89% being singletons. Material for sequencing was peripheral blood. These receptors originate from a woman aged 45 to 65 with acute or convalescent COVID-19.

V and J are TRBV5-1 and TRBJ1-2; possibly TRBD1 for D (6 bases). Germline V lookup: CDR1 SGHRS, CDR2 YFSETQ. V was trimmed by 2 bases and J by 8 bases, leaving 10 bases between them. This CDR3 contains 12 residues. CDR3 coding DNA: TGCGCCAGCAGCTTACAGGGAGCCGGCTACACCTTC. Amino acid sequence: CASSLQGAGYTF.

This clone was counted a single time. V usage is TRBV2 and J usage is TRBJ2-3; 8 bases are shared with TRBD1. Germline V gives CDR1 SNHLY, CDR2 FYNNEI. J lost 2 bases, V lost 7 bases, and 8 bases had no gene match. This CDR3 spans 15 amino acids. CDR3 residues: CASKFRTGSTDTQYF. Written as DNA, the CDR3 is TGTGCCAGCAAGTTTCGGACAGGGTCCACAGATACGCAGTATTTT.

The chain joins TRBV18 to TRBJ2-1; TRBD2 aligns across 9 bases. Germline V CDR1 and CDR2: KGHSH, LQKENI. This CDR3 is 17 amino acids long. The V and J ends lost 1 base and 0 bases, in that order; junction bases with no gene match: 4. DNA for the CDR3: TGTGCCAGCTCACCACGGGCGGGAGGGAGCTCCTACAATGAGCAGTTCTTC. This codes for CASSPRAGGSSYNEQFF.

The gene calls are TRBV28 and TRBJ1-1; TRBD1 is a possible D gene (6 bases). The CDR3 covers 15 residues. V was pared by 4 bases and J by 1 base, with 13 bases between. The V gene's germline CDR1 is MDHEN and CDR2 SYDVKM. The CDR3 spells CASSSQGHRNTEAFF. CDR3 DNA: TGTGCCAGCAGTTCGCAGGGACACAGGAACACTGAAGCTTTCTTT.

The chain uses TRBV12-5 and TRBJ2-3; 7 nucleotides match TRBD1. Germline trimming cut 5 bases from V and 5 bases from J; bases unmatched to any gene: 10. Germline V gene lookup returns CDR1 LGHNT and CDR2 FRNRAP. The CDR3 length is 15 residues. The CDR3 loop reads CASGKGGQAIDTQYF. Here the CDR3 DNA reads TGTGCTAGTGGTAAAGGGGGCCAGGCAATAGATACGCAGTATTTT. The variable domain in full, completed from reference TRBV12-5 and TRBJ2-3, reads DARVTQTPRHKVTEMGQEVTMRCQPILGHNTVFWYRQTMMQGLELLAYFRNRAPLDDSGMPKDRFSAEMPDATLATLKIQPSEPRDSAVYFCASGKGGQAIDTQYFGPGTRLTVL.